One T cell receptor (beta chain) is described in this entry. Templates that were synthetic TCR analogs were spiked into each PCR. TCRdb's copy holds only in-frame clones and misses some; the assay was immunoSEQ multiplex PCR. The table lists some 80,000 clones, 75% to 90% of them singletons. Patients' urothelial carcinoma was locally advanced or metastatic. This entry belongs to a study of PD-L1 blockade in urothelial cancer. Study details: Previous chemotherapy exposure amounted to 0 to 3 regimens for patients. Analyzed time points were 3 weeks (second dose) and 6 weeks after therapy began.

V dropped 5 bases and J dropped 4 bases, with 12 bases sitting between them. The germline V gene encodes CDR1 MNHNY and CDR2 SVGAGI (reference sequence). The CDR3 covers 13 residues. This sequence was found in a woman in her 70s with urothelial cancer. The sequenced sample was PBMCs, obtained around atezolizumab (anti-PD-L1) treatment. The chain recombines TRBV6-6 with TRBJ2-7; D perhaps matches TRBD1 (6 bases). The CDR3 nucleotides are TGTGCCAGCAGTCTACCGGACAGATACGAGCAGTACTTC. It translates to CASSLPDRYEQYF.